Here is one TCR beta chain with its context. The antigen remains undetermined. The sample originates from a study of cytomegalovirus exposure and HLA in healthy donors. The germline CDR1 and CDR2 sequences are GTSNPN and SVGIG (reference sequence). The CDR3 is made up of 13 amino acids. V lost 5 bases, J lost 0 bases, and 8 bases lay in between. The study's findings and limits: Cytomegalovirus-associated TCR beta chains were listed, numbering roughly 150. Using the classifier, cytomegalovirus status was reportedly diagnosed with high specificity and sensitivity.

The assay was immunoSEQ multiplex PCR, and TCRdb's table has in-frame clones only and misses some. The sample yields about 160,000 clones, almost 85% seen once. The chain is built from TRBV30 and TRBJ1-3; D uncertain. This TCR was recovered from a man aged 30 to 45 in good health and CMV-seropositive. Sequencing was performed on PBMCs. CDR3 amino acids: CAWGEDSGNTIYF. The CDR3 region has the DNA TGTGCCTGGGGGGAGGACTCTGGAAACACCATATATTTT.